What follows are 17 T cell receptor beta chains derived from one specimen sequenced in a study of shared clonotypes between healthy human individuals. Assay: immunoSEQ multiplex PCR; the TCRdb copy retains only in-frame clones and omits some. The sample holds roughly 1,000,000 clones; around 78% are singletons and the top ten take around 0.47%. Material for sequencing was memory CD4+ T cells from PBMCs. Subset defined: CD45RA-negative fraction. The receptors come from a man younger than 35 in good health. Some clones in this sample may be carry-over from other donors' samples.

This chain joins TRBV27 and TRBJ1-1; 8 positions match TRBD1. After removal of 4 bases from V and 1 base from J, the junction contained 8 bases not matched to a gene. Germline-derived CDR1 and CDR2 are MNHEY and SMNVEV (reference sequence). The CDR3 has 16 residues. The CDR3 DNA reads as TGTGCCAGCAGTTCCCGACAGGGGTACGGGAACACTGAAGCTTTCTTT. Its translation: CASSSRQGYGNTEAFF.

This clone showed up just a few times. The rearrangement links TRBV27 to TRBJ2-7; 7 bases agree with TRBD1. The V segment lost 6 bases and the J segment 2 bases; nucleotides outside the gene matches: 7. In germline, CDR1 is MNHEY, CDR2 SMNVEV (reference sequence). CDR3 length: 14 residues. CDR3 nucleotide sequence: TGTGCCAGCAGGATTGACAGGGTCGCCTACGAGCAGTACTTC. Residues: CASRIDRVAYEQYF.

This clone was picked up a small number of times. The V call is TRBV5-8, the J call TRBJ2-7; TRBD1 agrees at 8 bases. Germline V gene lookup returns CDR1 SGHTS and CDR2 YDEGEE. The CDR3 consists of 14 residues. The J segment lost 3 bases and the V segment lost 3 bases, leaving 5 bases of the junction unmatched. CDR3 sequence reads: CASSSGGTLYEQYF. CDR3 DNA sequence: TGTGCCAGCAGCTCAGGGGGCACCCTCTACGAGCAGTACTTC.

The rearrangement joins TRBV6-5 to TRBJ2-7; the match to TRBD2 covers 12 bases. The CDR3 is 15 amino acids. CDR1 MNHEY and CDR2 SVGAGI come from the germline V gene. With 5 bases clipped from V and 0 bases from J, the junction kept 2 bases outside the gene matches. The CDR3 sequence is CASSQGLAGSYEQYF. DNA of the CDR3: TGTGCCAGCAGTCAGGGACTAGCGGGCTCCTACGAGCAGTACTTC.

In its sample, this clone was seen a few times. The chain recombines TRBV5-1 with TRBJ1-2, with 8 nucleotides matching TRBD1. With V trimmed by 2 bases and J by 8 bases, 8 bases remained unmatched. Germline V CDR1 and CDR2: SGHRS, YFSETQ. The CDR3 has 14 amino acids. The CDR3 nucleotides read TGCGCCAGCAGCTTTGCAGGGGGCGCTGAAGGCTACACCTTC. Residues: CASSFAGGAEGYTF.

V gene TRBV27 combines with J gene TRBJ2-1; the D gene is possibly TRBD1 (6 bases). CDR3 length: 15 residues. Germline assignment: CDR1 MNHEY and CDR2 SMNVEV (reference sequence). The V gene lost 4 bases and the J gene lost 2 bases, with 12 bases spanning the gap. CDR3 protein: CASSSQGYPYNEQFF. CDR3 DNA sequence: TGTGCCAGCAGTTCGCAGGGGTACCCCTACAATGAGCAGTTCTTC.

This clone has just one count. A junction boundary mismatches the germline segment, possibly from a read error. The rearrangement joins TRBV7-9 to TRBJ2-6, with D perhaps matching TRBD2 (6 bases). CDR1 and CDR2 from the germline V gene are SEHNR and FQNEAQ (reference sequence). The CDR3 length is 17 residues. The CDR3 DNA reads as TGTGCCAGCAGCCCGTCCGTAGGGGAGGCTGGGGCCAACGCCCTGACTTTC. Translation: CASSPSVGEAGANALTF.

V gene TRBV9 combines with J gene TRBJ1-3; D is unresolved. Germline V gene sequence: CDR1 SGDLS, CDR2 YYNGEE. The CDR3 sequence is 12 residues long. V gave up 3 bases and J gave up 9 bases, with 10 bases separating them. The CDR3 DNA follows: TGTGCCAGCAGCGCCCCCCTTGGCACCATATATTTT. Its protein product is CASSAPLGTIYF.

The V gene is TRBV28, the J gene TRBJ2-2; TRBD1 matches 7 bases. J was trimmed by 6 bases and V by 6 bases; bases with no gene match: 1. Per germline, CDR1 MDHEN and CDR2 SYDVKM. The CDR3 has 12 amino acids. The CDR3 protein is CASRTGAGELFF. The CDR3 DNA reads as TGTGCCAGCAGAACAGGGGCCGGGGAGCTGTTTTTT.

V and J are TRBV6-1 and TRBJ2-3; D is unresolved. V lost 10 bases and J 1 base, leaving 12 bases between the germline ends. CDR3 length equals 13 residues. Germline CDR1 MNHNS, CDR2 SASEGT. The CDR3 nucleotides are TGTGCCACCTTCTGGTTGGGCACAGATACGCAGTATTTT. This sequence encodes CATFWLGTDTQYF.

There are a few counts of this clone. The chain recombines TRBV11-2 with TRBJ2-1, with D possibly TRBD2 on 5 matching bases. The germline V gene has CDR1 SGHAT and CDR2 FQNNGV. V shed 5 bases and J shed 0 bases, with 11 bases lying between them. CDR3 length: 15 amino acids. Written as DNA, the CDR3 is TGTGCCAGCAGCAAGGGCGGGTCCTCCTACAATGAGCAGTTCTTC. Amino acids: CASSKGGSSYNEQFF.

This clone came up a few times. The chain recombines TRBV9 with TRBJ2-3; 7 bases fit TRBD2. The CDR3 length is 16 residues. Per germline, CDR1 SGDLS and CDR2 YYNGEE. V shed 4 bases and J 1 base; nucleotides not matched to a gene: 9. CDR3 amino acids: CASSLLGGLGTDTQYF. The CDR3 nucleotides are TGTGCCAGCAGCCTCCTGGGAGGGTTGGGCACAGATACGCAGTATTTT. The whole variable domain, remainder taken from reference TRBV9 and TRBJ2-3, is DSGVTQTPKHLITATGQRVTLRCSPRSGDLSVYWYQQSLDQGLQFLIQYYNGEERAKGNILERFSAQQFPDLHSELNLSSLELGDSALYFCASSLLGGLGTDTQYFGPGTRLTVL.

J is TRBJ2-7 and V is TRBV5-4, with 9 bases matching TRBD2. The ends lost 2 bases at V and 4 bases at J; junction bases unmatched: 4. This CDR3 is built from 14 residues. In germline, CDR1 is SGHNT, CDR2 YYREEE (reference sequence). This chain's CDR3 is CASSLVAGAYEQYF. In nucleotides, the CDR3 is TGTGCCAGCAGCTTAGTAGCGGGAGCTTACGAGCAGTACTTC.

The genes are TRBV19 and TRBJ2-3; D call uncertain. Germline values: CDR1 LNHDA, CDR2 SQIVND (reference sequence). V lost 5 bases to trimming and J lost 0 bases, with 21 bases between them. The CDR3 runs to 18 residues. The CDR3 region is CASSSPVALVVSTDTQYF. In nucleotides, the CDR3 is TGTGCCAGTAGTTCCCCTGTGGCCCTGGTGGTCAGCACAGATACGCAGTATTTT.

The chain couples TRBV7-9 to TRBJ2-2, with D perhaps matching TRBD2 (5 bases). V was cut by 5 bases and J by 8 bases, with 18 bases left in between. Per the germline V gene, CDR1 is SEHNR and CDR2 is FQNEAQ (reference sequence). The CDR3 is 15 residues long. In nucleotides, the CDR3 is TGTGCCAGCAGCCCGGAGGCCCTAATCGGGGGGGAGCTGTTTTTT. Translated, it gives CASSPEALIGGELFF. Complete variable domain (other parts from reference TRBV7-9 and TRBJ2-2): DTGVSQNPRHKITKRGQNVTFRCDPISEHNRLYWYRQTLGQGPEFLTYFQNEAQLEKSRLLSDRFSAERPKGSFSTLEIQRTEQGDSAMYLCASSPEALIGGELFFGEGSRLTVL.

This clone occurred once. The chain is built from TRBV6-6 and TRBJ2-3, with D uncertain. This CDR3 comprises 16 residues. The germline V gene has CDR1 MNHNY and CDR2 SVGAGI (reference sequence). V lost 2 bases and J lost 2, with 14 bases in between. Here the CDR3 DNA reads TGTGCCAGCAGTTACGCCCCGGCAGAACACACAGATACGCAGTATTTT. Protein: CASSYAPAEHTDTQYF.

The chain combines TRBV7-6 with TRBJ2-2; unclear D gene. Trimming took 3 bases from V and 2 from J, leaving 10 bases between them. The CDR3 spans 15 residues. Looked up from germline, CDR1 is SGHVS and CDR2 is FNYEAQ. The CDR3 coding sequence is TGTGCCAGCAGCTTTGAGGCCGTTAACACCGGGGAGCTGTTTTTT. Its protein is CASSFEAVNTGELFF.